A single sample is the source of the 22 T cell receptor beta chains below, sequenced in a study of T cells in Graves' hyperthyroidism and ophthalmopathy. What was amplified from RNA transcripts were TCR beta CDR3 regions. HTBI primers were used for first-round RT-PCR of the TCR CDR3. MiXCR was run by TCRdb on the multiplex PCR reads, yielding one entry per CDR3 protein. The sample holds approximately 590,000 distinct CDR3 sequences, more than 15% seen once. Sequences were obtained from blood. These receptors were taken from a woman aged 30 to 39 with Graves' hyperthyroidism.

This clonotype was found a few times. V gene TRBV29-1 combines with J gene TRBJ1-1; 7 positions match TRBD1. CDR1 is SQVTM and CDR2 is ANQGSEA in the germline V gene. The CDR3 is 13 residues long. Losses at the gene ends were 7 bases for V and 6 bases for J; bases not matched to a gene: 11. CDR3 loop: CSAMTGPGAEAFF. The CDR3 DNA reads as TGCAGCGCCATGACAGGGCCAGGGGCTGAAGCTTTCTTT.

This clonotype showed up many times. The CDR3 DNA reads as TGCAGTGCTAGGGGAGGGTCGAACACTGAAGCTTTCTTT. Translating gives CSARGGSNTEAFF. The chain employs TRBV20-1 and TRBJ1-1; D uncertain. Trimming removed 3 bases from V and 1 base from J, with 9 bases in between. The CDR3 runs to 13 residues. Germline CDR1 reads DFQATT; CDR2 reads SNEGSKA (reference sequence).

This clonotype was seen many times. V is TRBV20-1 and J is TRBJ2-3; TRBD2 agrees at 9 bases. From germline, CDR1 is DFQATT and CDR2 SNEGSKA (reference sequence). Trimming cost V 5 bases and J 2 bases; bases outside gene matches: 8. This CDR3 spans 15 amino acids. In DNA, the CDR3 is TGCAGTGCTTTTAGCGGGAGACATCACACAGATACGCAGTATTTT. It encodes CSAFSGRHHTDTQYF.

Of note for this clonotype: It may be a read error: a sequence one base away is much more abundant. CDR3 bases: TGTGCCATCAGTGACGGGGCCTCCTACGAGCAGCACTTC. This translates into CAISDGASYEQHF. The chain recombines TRBV10-3 with TRBJ2-7; D possibly uses TRBD1 or TRBD2 (5 bases each). This CDR3 spans 13 amino acids. Germline V gene sequence: CDR1 ENHRY, CDR2 SYGVKD.

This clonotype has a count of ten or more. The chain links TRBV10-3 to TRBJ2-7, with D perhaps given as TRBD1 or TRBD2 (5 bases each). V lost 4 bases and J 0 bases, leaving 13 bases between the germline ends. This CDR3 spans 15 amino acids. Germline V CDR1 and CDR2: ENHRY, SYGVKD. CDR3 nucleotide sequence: TGTGCCATCAGTGCCCGGGACCGAAGCTCCTACGAGCAGTACTTC. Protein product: CAISARDRSSYEQYF.

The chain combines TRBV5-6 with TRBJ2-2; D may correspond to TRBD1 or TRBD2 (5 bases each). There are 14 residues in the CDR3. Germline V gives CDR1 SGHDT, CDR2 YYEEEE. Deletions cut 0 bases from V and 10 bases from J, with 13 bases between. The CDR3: CASSLARGGSELFF. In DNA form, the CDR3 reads TGTGCCAGCAGCTTGGCGAGGGGTGGGTCGGAGCTGTTTTTT.

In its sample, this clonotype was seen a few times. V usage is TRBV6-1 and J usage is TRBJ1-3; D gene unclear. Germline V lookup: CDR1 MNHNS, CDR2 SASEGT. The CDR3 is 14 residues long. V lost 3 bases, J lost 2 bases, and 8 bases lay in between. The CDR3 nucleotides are TGTGCCAGCAGTGATCGGACGGCTGGAAACACCATATATTTT. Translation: CASSDRTAGNTIYF.

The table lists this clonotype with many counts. The CDR3: CASKRSSQYTDTQYF. The CDR3, as DNA: TGTGCCAGCAAACGGAGCAGCCAGTACACAGATACGCAGTATTTT. The chain is built from TRBV7-9 and TRBJ2-3; D remains ambiguous. V was shortened by 7 bases and J by 2 bases, with 16 bases between the two germline ends. The CDR3 extends over 15 amino acids. The germline CDR1 and CDR2 sequences are SEHNR and FQNEAQ (reference sequence).

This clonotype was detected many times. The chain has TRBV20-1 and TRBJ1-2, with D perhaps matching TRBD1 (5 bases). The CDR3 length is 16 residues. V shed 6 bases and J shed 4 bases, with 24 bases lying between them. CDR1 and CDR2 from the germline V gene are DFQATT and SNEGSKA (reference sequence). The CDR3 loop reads CSASVIGRRRGYGYTF. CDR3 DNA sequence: TGCAGTGCGTCAGTCATAGGGCGGAGGAGGGGCTATGGCTACACCTTC.

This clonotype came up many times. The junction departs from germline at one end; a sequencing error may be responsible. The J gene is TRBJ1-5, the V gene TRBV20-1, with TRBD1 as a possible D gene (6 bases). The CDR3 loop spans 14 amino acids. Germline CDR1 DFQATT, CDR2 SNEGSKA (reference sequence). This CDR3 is CSARGGVGNQPQHF. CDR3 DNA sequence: TGCAGTGCCAGAGGGGGGGTGGGCAATCAGCCCCAGCATTTT.

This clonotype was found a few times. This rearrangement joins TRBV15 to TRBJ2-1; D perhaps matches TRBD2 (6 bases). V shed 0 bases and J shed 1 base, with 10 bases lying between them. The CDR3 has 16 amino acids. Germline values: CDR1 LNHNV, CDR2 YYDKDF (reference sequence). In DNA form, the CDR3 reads TGTGCCACCAGCAGAGAGGGGGGTAGATCCTACAATGAGCAGTTCTTC. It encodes CATSREGGRSYNEQFF.

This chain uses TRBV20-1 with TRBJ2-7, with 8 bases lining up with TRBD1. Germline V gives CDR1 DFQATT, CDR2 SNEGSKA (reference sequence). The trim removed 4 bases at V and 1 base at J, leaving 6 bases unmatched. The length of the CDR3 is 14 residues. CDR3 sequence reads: CSAKRDRSSYEQYF. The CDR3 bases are TGCAGTGCTAAACGGGACAGGTCTTCCTACGAGCAGTACTTC.

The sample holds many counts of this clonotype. CDR3 in DNA: TGTGCCAGCAGCTTAATGAATGAGCAGTTCTTC. It is translated as CASSLMNEQFF. V is TRBV7-8 and J is TRBJ2-1; D is unclear. The germline V gene encodes CDR1 SGHVS and CDR2 FQNEAQ. Trimming removed 2 bases from V and 7 bases from J, with 3 bases in between. This CDR3 spans 11 amino acids.

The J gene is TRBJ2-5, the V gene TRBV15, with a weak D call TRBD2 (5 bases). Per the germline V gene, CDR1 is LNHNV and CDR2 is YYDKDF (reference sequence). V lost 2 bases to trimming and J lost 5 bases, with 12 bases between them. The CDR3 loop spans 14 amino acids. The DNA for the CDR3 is TGTGCCACCAGCAGACGAGCGGAAATCGAGACCCAGTACTTC. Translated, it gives CATSRRAEIETQYF.

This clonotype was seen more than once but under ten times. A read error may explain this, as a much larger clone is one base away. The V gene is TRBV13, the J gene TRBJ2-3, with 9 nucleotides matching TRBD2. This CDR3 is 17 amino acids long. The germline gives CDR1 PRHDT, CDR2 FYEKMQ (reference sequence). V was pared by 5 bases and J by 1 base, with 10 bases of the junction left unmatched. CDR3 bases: TGTGCCAGCAGCCTTAGCGCGACTAGCGGACGCACAGATACGCAGTATTTT. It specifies CASSLSATSGRTDTQYF.

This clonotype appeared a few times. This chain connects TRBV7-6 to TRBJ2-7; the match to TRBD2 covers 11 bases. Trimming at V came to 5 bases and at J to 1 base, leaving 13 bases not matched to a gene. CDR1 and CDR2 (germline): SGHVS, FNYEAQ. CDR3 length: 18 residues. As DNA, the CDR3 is TGTGCCAGCAGCCCTAAGACTAGCGGGATGCTCGAGTCCTACGAGCAGTACTTC. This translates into CASSPKTSGMLESYEQYF.

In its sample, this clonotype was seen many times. CDR3 sequence (DNA): TGTGCCAGCAGCTTGGGCTACGCGGGAGGTACCGGGGAGCTGTTTTTT. This sequence encodes CASSLGYAGGTGELFF. This rearrangement joins TRBV5-5 to TRBJ2-2; the match to TRBD2 covers 8 bases. V gave up 0 bases and J gave up 5 bases; unmatched junction bases: 6. The germline V gene encodes CDR1 SGHKS and CDR2 YYEKEE (reference sequence). This CDR3 is 16 amino acids long.

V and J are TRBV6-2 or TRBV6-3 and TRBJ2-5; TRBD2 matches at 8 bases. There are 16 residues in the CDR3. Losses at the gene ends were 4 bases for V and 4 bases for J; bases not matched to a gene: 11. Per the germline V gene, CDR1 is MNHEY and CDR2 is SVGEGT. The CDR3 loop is CASSSGLASPIETQYF. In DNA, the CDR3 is TGTGCCAGCAGTTCCGGACTAGCAAGCCCCATAGAGACCCAGTACTTC.

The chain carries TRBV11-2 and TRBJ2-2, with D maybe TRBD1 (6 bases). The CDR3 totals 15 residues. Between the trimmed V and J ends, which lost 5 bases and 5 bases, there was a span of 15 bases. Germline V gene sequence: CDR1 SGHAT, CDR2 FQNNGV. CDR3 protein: CASSQVGGWTGELFF. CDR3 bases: TGTGCCAGCAGCCAAGTAGGGGGATGGACCGGGGAGCTGTTTTTT.

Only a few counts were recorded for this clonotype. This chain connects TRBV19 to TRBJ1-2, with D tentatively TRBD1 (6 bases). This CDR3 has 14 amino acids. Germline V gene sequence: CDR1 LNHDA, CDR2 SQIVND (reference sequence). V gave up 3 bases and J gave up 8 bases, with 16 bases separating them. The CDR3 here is CASSIGGRGDGYTF. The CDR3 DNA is TGTGCCAGTAGTATCGGTGGCAGGGGAGACGGCTACACCTTC.

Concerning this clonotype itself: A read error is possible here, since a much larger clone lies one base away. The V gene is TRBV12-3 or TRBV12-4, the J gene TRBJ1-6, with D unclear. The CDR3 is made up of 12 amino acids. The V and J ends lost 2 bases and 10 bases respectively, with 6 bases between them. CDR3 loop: CASSLRKSPLHF. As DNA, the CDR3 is TGTGCCAGCAGTTTACGAAAATCACCCCTCCACTTT.

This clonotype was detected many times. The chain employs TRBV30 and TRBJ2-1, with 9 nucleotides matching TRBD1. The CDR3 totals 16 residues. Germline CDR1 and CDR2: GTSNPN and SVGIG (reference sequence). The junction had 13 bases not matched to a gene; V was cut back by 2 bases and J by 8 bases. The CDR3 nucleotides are TGTGCCTGGAGTAGATCCGGGACAGGGCTCCTTCATGAGCAGTTCTTC. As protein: CAWSRSGTGLLHEQFF.